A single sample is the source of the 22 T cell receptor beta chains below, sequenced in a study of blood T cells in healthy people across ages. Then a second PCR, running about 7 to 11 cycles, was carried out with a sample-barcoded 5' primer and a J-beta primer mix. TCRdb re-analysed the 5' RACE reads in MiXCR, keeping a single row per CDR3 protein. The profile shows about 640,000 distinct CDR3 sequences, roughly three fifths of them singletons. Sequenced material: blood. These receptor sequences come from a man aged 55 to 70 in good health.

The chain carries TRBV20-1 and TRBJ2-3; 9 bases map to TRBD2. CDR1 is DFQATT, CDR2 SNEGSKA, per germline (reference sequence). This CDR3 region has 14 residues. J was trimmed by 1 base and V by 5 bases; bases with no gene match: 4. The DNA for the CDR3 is TGCAGTGCTGCGGGGGGGCGGGGCACAGATACGCAGTATTTT. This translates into CSAAGGRGTDTQYF.

The CDR3 is CASSLFRGRGSNQPQHF. CDR3 coding DNA: TGTGCCAGCAGTTTGTTCCGGGGAAGGGGAAGCAATCAGCCCCAGCATTTT. The gene calls are TRBV12-3 or TRBV12-4 and TRBJ1-5, with TRBD1 as a possible D gene (5 bases). V dropped 3 bases and J dropped 1 base, with 16 bases sitting between them. CDR3 length equals 17 residues.

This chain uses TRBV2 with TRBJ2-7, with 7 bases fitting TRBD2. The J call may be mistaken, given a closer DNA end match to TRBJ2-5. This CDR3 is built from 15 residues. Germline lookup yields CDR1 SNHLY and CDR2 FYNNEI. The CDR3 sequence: CASSSSSGGWETQYF. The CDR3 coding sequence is TGTGCCAGCAGTTCGTCATCGGGGGGTTGGGAGACCCAGTACTTC.

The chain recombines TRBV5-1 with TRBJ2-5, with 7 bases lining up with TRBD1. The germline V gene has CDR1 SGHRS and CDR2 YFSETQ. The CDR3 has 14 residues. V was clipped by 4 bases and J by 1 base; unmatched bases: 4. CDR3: CASSPDRPQETQYF. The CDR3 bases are TGCGCCAGCAGCCCGGACAGGCCCCAAGAGACCCAGTACTTC. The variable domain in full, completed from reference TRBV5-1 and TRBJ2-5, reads KAGVTQTPRYLIKTRGQQVTLSCSPISGHRSVSWYQQTPGQGLQFLFEYFSETQRNKGNFPGRFSGRQFSNSRSEMNVSTLELGDSALYLCASSPDRPQETQYFGPGTRLLVL.

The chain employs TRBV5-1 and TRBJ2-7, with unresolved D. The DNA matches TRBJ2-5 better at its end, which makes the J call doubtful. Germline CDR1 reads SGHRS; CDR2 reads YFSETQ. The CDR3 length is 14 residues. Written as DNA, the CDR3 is TGCGCCAGCAGCGAGGACCCCACCGGGGAGACCCAGTACTTC. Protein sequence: CASSEDPTGETQYF.

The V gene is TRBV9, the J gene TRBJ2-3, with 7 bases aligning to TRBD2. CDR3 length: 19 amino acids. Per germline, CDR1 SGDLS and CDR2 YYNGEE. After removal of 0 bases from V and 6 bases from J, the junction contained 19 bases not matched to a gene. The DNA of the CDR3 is TGTGCCAGCAGCGTAGCTCTGGCCAGCGGGGAGCTAGTTGCGGATACGCAGTATTTT. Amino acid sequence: CASSVALASGELVADTQYF.

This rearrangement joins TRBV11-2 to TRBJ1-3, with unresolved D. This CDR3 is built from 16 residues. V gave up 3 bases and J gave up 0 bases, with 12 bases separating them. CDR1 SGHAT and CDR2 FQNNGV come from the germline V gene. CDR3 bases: TGTGCCAGCAGCTTTCCCCCGCAGCTCTCTGGAAACACCATATATTTT. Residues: CASSFPPQLSGNTIYF.

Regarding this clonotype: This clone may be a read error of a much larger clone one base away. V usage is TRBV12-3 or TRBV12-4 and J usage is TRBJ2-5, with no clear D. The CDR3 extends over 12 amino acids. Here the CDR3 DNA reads TGTGCCGGCAGTTTCTTAGGGGAGACCCAGTACTTC. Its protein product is CAGSFLGETQYF.

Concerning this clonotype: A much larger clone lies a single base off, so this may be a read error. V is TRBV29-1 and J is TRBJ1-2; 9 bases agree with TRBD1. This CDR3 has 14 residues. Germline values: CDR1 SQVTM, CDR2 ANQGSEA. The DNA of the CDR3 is TGCAGCGTTGAGTTGTTACAGGGGGCGCGTGGCCACACCTTC. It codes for CSVELLQGARGHTF.

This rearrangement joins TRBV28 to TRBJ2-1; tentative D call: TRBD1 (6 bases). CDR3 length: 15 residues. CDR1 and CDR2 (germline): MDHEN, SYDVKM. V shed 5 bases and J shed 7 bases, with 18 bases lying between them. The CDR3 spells CASSRQAGPSNEQFF. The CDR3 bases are TGTGCCAGCAGTAGACAGGCGGGTCCGTCAAATGAGCAGTTCTTC.

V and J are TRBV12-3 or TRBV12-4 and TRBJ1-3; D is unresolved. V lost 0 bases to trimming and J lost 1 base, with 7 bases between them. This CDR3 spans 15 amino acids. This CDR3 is CASSLALGSGNTIYF. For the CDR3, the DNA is TGTGCCAGCAGTTTAGCGCTGGGTTCTGGAAACACCATATATTTT.

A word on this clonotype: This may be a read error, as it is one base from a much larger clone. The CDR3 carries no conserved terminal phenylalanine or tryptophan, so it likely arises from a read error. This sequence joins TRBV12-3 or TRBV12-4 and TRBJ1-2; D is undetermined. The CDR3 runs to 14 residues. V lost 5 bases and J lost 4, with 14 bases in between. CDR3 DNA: TGTGCCAGCAGTAGGAGGGTAGAGGGCTATGGCTACACCGTC. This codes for CASSRRVEGYGYTV.

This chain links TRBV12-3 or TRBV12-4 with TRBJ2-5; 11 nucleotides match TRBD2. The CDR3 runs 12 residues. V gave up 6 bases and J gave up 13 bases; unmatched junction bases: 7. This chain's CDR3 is CASSSSGGPPYF. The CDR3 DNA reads TGTGCCAGCAGCTCTAGCGGGGGGCCCCCGTACTTC.

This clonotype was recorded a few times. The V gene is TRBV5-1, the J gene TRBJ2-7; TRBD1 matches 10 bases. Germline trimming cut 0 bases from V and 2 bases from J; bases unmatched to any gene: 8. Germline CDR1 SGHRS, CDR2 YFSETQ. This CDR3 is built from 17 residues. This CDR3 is CASSLARTGGRPYEQYF. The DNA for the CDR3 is TGCGCCAGCAGCTTGGCCCGGACAGGGGGTCGTCCCTACGAGCAGTACTTC. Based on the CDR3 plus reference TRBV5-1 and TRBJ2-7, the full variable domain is KAGVTQTPRYLIKTRGQQVTLSCSPISGHRSVSWYQQTPGQGLQFLFEYFSETQRNKGNFPGRFSGRQFSNSRSEMNVSTLELGDSALYLCASSLARTGGRPYEQYFGPGTRLTVT.

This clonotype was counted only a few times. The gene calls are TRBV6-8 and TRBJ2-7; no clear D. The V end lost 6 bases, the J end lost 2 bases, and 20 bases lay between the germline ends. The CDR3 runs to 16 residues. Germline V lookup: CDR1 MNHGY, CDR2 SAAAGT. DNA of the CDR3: TGTGCCAGCAGCCCAGCGCCAACTTCAGAAACCTACGAGCAGTACTTC. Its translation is CASSPAPTSETYEQYF.

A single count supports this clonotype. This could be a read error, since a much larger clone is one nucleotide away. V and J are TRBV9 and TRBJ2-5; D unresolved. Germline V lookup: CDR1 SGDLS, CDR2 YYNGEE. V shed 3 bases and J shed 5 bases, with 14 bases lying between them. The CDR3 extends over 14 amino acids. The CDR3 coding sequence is TGTGCCAGCAGCGCCGCAGCCCAAGGGGAGACCCAGTACTTC. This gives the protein CASSAAAQGETQYF.

CDR3 sequence: CASSTGDRGAYNEQFF. DNA of the CDR3: TGTGCCAGCAGCACCGGTGACAGGGGAGCCTACAATGAGCAGTTCTTC. The chain links TRBV11-2 to TRBJ2-1; 8 bases are shared with TRBD1. The germline V gene encodes CDR1 SGHAT and CDR2 FQNNGV. V dropped 5 bases and J dropped 2; count of bases not matched to a gene: 8. CDR3 size: 16 residues.

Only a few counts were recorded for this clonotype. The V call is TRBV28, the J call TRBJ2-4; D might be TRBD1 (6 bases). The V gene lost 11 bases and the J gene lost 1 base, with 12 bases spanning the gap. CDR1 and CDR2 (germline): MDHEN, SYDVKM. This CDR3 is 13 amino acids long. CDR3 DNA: TGTGCCGTACCTGGACAGGCCAAAAACATTCAGTACTTC. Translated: CAVPGQAKNIQYF.

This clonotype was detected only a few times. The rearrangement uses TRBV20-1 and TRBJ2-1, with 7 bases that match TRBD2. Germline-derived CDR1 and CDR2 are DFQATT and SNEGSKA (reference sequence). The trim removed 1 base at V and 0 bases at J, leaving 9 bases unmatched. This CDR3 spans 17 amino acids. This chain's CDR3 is CSARAGRAVSSYNEQFF. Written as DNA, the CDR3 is TGCAGTGCTAGAGCGGGGAGGGCAGTAAGCTCCTACAATGAGCAGTTCTTC.

The CDR3 region is CASSLGTVFAEKLFF. The CDR3 DNA reads as TGTGCCAGCAGCTTAGGGACGGTCTTCGCGGAAAAACTGTTTTTT. This chain uses TRBV7-8 with TRBJ1-4; D remains unclear. The germline V gene encodes CDR1 SGHVS and CDR2 FQNEAQ. The CDR3 loop spans 15 amino acids. Trimming removed 1 base from V and 8 bases from J, with 14 bases in between.

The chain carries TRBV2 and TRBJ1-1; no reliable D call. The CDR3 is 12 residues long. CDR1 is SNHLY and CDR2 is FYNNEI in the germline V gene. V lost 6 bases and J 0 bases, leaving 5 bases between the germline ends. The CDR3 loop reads CASRRLNTEAFF. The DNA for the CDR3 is TGTGCCAGCAGGCGGTTGAACACTGAAGCTTTCTTT. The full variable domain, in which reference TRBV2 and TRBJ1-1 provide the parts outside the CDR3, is EPEVTQTPSHQVTQMGQEVILRCVPISNHLYFYWYRQILGQKVEFLVSFYNNEISEKSEIFDDQFSVERPDGSNFTLKIRSTKLEDSAMYFCASRRLNTEAFFGQGTRLTVV.

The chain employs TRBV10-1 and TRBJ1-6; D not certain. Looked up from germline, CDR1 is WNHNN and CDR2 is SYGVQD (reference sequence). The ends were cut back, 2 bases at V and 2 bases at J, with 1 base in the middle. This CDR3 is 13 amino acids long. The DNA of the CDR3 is TGCGCCAGCAGTGAGGCCTATAATTCACCCCTCCACTTT. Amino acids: CASSEAYNSPLHF.